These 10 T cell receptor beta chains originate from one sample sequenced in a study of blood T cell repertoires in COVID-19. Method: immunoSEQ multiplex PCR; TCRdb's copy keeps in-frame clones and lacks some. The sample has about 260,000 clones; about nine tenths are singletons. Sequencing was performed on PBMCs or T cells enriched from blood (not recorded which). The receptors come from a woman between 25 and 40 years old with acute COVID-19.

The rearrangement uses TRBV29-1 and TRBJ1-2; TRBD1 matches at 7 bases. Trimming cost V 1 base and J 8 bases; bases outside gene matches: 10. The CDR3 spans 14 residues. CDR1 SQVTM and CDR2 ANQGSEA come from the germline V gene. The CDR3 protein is CSVEAIGGIGGYTF. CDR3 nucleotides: TGCAGCGTTGAAGCTATAGGGGGCATTGGGGGCTACACCTTC.

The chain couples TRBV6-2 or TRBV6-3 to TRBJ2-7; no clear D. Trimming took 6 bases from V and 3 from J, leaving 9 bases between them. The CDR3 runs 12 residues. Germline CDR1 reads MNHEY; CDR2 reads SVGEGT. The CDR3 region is CASSPRSYEQYF. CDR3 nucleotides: TGTGCCAGCAGCCCACGGAGCTACGAGCAGTACTTC.

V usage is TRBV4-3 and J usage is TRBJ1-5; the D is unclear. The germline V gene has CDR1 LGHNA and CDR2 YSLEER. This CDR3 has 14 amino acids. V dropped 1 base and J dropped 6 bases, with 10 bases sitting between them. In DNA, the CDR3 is TGCGCCAGCAGCCAAGGAACAGAGGGTCAGCCCCAGCATTTT. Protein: CASSQGTEGQPQHF.

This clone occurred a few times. The CDR3 loop reads CSVGHGNTEAFF. CDR3 bases: TGCAGCGTTGGACACGGGAACACTGAAGCTTTCTTT. This rearrangement joins TRBV29-1 to TRBJ1-1; no reliable D call. The CDR3 covers 12 residues. CDR1 and CDR2 (germline): SQVTM, ANQGSEA. The V end was cut by 4 bases, the J end by 1 base, with 7 bases between.

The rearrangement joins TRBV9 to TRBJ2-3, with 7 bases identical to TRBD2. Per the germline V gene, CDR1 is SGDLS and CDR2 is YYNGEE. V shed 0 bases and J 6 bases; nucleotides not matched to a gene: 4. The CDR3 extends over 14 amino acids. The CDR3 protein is CASSVATREDTQYF. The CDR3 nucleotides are TGTGCCAGCAGCGTAGCTACGCGGGAGGATACGCAGTATTTT.

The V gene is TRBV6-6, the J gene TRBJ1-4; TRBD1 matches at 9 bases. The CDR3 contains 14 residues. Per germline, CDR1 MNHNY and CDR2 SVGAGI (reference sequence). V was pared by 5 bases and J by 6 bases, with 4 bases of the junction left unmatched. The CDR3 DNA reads TGTGCCAGCAGTCCACAGGGGGCGGATGAAAAACTGTTTTTT. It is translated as CASSPQGADEKLFF.

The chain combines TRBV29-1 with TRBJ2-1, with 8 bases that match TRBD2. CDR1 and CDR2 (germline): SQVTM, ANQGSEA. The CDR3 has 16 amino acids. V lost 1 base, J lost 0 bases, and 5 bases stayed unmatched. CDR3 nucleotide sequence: TGCAGCGTTGAAGGTGTAGCGGGAAGCTCCTACAATGAGCAGTTCTTC. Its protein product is CSVEGVAGSSYNEQFF.

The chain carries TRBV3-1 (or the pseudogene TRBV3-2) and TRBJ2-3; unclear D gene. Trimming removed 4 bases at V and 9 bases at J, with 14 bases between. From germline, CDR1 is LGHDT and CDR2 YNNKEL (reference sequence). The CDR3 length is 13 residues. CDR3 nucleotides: TGTGCCAGCAGCCTGCCCGAGCCCAGGACGCAGTATTTT. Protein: CASSLPEPRTQYF.

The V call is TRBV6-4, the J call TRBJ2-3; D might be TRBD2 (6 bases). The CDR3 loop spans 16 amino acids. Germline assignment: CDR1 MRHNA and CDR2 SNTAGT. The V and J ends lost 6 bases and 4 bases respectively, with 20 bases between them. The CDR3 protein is CASSSSPGGTPDTQYF. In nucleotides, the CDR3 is TGTGCCAGCAGCAGCTCCCCTGGCGGGACCCCAGATACGCAGTATTTT.

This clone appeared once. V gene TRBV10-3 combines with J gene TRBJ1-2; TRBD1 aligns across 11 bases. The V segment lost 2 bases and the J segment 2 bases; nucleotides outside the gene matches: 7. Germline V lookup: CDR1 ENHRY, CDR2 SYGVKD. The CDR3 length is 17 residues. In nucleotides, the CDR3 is TGTGCCATCAGTGAGCAGGGACAGGGGGGTTTCAACTATGGCTACACCTTC. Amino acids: CAISEQGQGGFNYGYTF.